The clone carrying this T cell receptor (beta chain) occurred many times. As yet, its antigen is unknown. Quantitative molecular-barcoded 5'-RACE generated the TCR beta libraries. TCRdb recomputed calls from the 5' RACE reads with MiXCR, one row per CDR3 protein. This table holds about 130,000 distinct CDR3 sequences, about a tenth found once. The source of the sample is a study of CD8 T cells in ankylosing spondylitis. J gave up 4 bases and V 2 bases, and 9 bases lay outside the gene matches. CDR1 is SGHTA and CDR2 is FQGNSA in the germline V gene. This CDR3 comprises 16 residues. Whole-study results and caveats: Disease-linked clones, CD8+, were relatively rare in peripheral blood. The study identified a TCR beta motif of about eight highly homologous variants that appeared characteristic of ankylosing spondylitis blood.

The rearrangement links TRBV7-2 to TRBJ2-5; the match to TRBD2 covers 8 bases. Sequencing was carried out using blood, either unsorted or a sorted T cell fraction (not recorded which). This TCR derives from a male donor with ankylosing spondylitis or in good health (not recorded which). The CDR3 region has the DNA TGTGCCAGCAGCTTAAATCCGGGAGGGCCTAGAGAGACCCAGTACTTC. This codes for CASSLNPGGPRETQYF.